This T cell receptor (beta chain) was retrieved from a study of T cells expressing NK-cell markers. Study-wide background: In the group of eight sequenced donors, seven were HCMV-seropositive and one was seronegative. Study-wide results and caveats: Among CD8+ T cells from five or six donors, dominant NKG2C+ clonotypes accounted for roughly 1.0-7.0%. Similarly, these clonotypes led the CD3+CD56-NKG2C+ fraction as well in a few donors.

Per the germline V gene, CDR1 is SGHVS and CDR2 is FNYEAQ. The CDR3 consists of 16 residues. Making the TCR beta cDNA relied on 5'RACE template switching with UMIs. TCRdb re-called the 5' RACE reads and catalogs CDR3 proteins one per entry, DNA excluded. This sample contains roughly 160,000 distinct CDR3 sequences. As regards this clonotype: What it binds is not known.

This clonotype was sampled from a woman between 18 and 70 years old in good health. V is TRBV7-6 and J is TRBJ2-7; without DNA, the TCRdb call of TRBD2 cannot be checked. Material for sequencing was blood T cells: a sorted CD56 or NKG2C T cell subset, CD4+ or CD8+ T cells, or bulk PBMC T cells (not recorded which). The CDR3 loop reads CASSLGARTSSYEQYF.